A single sample is the source of the 30 T cell receptor beta chains below, sequenced in a study of blood T cells in healthy people across ages. Sample-barcoded 5' priming and a J-beta primer mix drove a second PCR of 7 to 11 cycles. TCRdb analysed the 5' RACE reads with MiXCR anew, one entry per CDR3 protein. The sample consists of around 800,000 distinct CDR3 sequences, less than 80% of them appearing once. The sequencing sample was made of blood. These receptors all stem from a man aged 25 to 40 in good health.

This clonotype was counted between two and nine times. The V gene is TRBV10-3, the J gene TRBJ2-1; D tentatively reads TRBD1 or TRBD2 (6 bases each). The CDR3 sequence is 15 residues long. V was pared by 0 bases and J by 8 bases, with 14 bases between. Germline values: CDR1 ENHRY, CDR2 SYGVKD. CDR3 amino acids: CAISESGGGADEQFF. CDR3 sequence (DNA): TGTGCCATCAGTGAGTCAGGGGGAGGCGCAGATGAGCAGTTCTTC.

The rearrangement links TRBV4-2 to TRBJ2-3; 9 bases agree with TRBD1. V lost 1 base and J lost 1; bases outside the gene matches: 3. Germline CDR1 and CDR2: LGHNA and YNFKEQ. The CDR3 contains 16 residues. The CDR3 reads CASSQGRTGGTDTQYF. CDR3 coding DNA: TGTGCCAGCAGCCAAGGCCGGACAGGGGGCACAGATACGCAGTATTTT.

The gene calls are TRBV6-6 and TRBJ1-1; the D is unclear. In germline, CDR1 is MNHNY, CDR2 SVGAGI (reference sequence). V was pared by 2 bases and J by 7 bases, with 2 bases between. The length of the CDR3 is 10 residues. CDR3 region: CASSYDEAFF. In DNA, the CDR3 is TGTGCCAGCAGTTACGATGAAGCTTTCTTT.

In its sample, this clonotype was seen a few times. For the CDR3, the DNA is TGTGCCAGCCGTTCCCGCTCCTACGAGCAGTACTTC. Translating gives CASRSRSYEQYF. V usage is TRBV25-1 and J usage is TRBJ2-7, with D unclear. Deletions cut 8 bases from V and 0 bases from J, with 8 bases between. From germline, CDR1 is MGHDK and CDR2 SYGVNS. This CDR3 is 12 amino acids long.

The V call is TRBV12-3 or TRBV12-4, the J call TRBJ1-2; D gene unclear. CDR3 length: 13 amino acids. V dropped 3 bases and J dropped 4 bases, with 9 bases sitting between them. The CDR3, as DNA: TGTGCCAGCAGTTTCGGCAGCTCCTATGGCTACACCTTC. It translates to CASSFGSSYGYTF.

V usage is TRBV28 and J usage is TRBJ2-7; 7 bases align to TRBD1. The germline V gene has CDR1 MDHEN and CDR2 SYDVKM. The CDR3 runs to 17 residues. The trim removed 2 bases at V and 1 base at J, leaving 11 bases unmatched. The DNA of the CDR3 is TGTGCCAGCAGTTTAAGTTTAGGGGACAGCCTATCCTACGAGCAGTACTTC. Protein: CASSLSLGDSLSYEQYF.

CDR3: CASSSRGRGQDTEAFF. The DNA of the CDR3 is TGCGCCAGCAGCTCCCGAGGGCGGGGGCAAGACACTGAAGCTTTCTTT. The chain has TRBV5-1 and TRBJ1-1; possible D gene TRBD1, 6 bases. Trimming left V 3 bases short and J 3 bases short, with 18 bases between. CDR1 is SGHRS and CDR2 is YFSETQ in the germline V gene. This CDR3 is 16 amino acids long.

As regards this clonotype: The junction differs from germline at one of its ends, possibly a read error. The CDR3 DNA is TGTGCCAGCTTCCTCGCATCTAAGAACACTGAAGTTTTCTTT. Its translation: CASFLASKNTEVFF. This rearrangement joins TRBV25-1 to TRBJ1-1; the D is unclear. The CDR3 extends over 14 amino acids. Germline V CDR1 and CDR2: MGHDK, SYGVNS.

The rearrangement uses TRBV20-1 and TRBJ2-7; 12 bases line up with TRBD1. Germline V CDR1 and CDR2: DFQATT, SNEGSKA (reference sequence). CDR3 size: 16 residues. V shed 0 bases and J 4 bases; nucleotides not matched to a gene: 7. CDR3 in DNA: TGCAGTGCTAGAGATATAGGGACAGGGGGCGGATACGAGCAGTACTTC. Protein product: CSARDIGTGGGYEQYF.

The chain couples TRBV20-1 to TRBJ2-3, with D possibly TRBD2 on 6 matching bases. The CDR3 is 14 residues long. The V gene's germline CDR1 is DFQATT and CDR2 SNEGSKA (reference sequence). Trimming shortened V by 3 bases and J by 3 bases, and 13 bases separated the two germline ends. CDR3 amino acids: CSASLRGATDTQYF. Written as DNA, the CDR3 is TGCAGTGCTAGTCTCCGCGGGGCGACAGATACGCAGTATTTT.

The chain couples TRBV29-1 to TRBJ2-3; D call uncertain. There are 13 residues in the CDR3. Trimming removed 2 bases at V and 5 bases at J, with 11 bases between. The V gene's germline CDR1 is SQVTM and CDR2 ANQGSEA. The CDR3 coding sequence is TGCAGCGTTGAATTTCCTATTGTAGATACGCAGTATTTT. Encoded protein: CSVEFPIVDTQYF.

This clonotype was observed a single time. V and J are TRBV7-2 and TRBJ2-7, with 7 bases that match TRBD1. The J call could be wrong; TRBJ2-4 is a better fit for the DNA end. The CDR3 loop spans 13 amino acids. CDR1 and CDR2 from the germline V gene are SGHTA and FQGNSA. Here the CDR3 reads CASSRDRKNIQYF. CDR3 DNA: TGTGCCAGCAGCCGGGACAGAAAAAACATTCAGTACTTC.

The rearrangement uses TRBV9 and TRBJ2-6; D is uncertain. Deletions cut 0 bases from V and 0 bases from J, with 4 bases between. Germline V gene sequence: CDR1 SGDLS, CDR2 YYNGEE. The CDR3 extends over 15 amino acids. CDR3 nucleotides: TGTGCCAGCAGCGTAGATGACTCTGGGGCCAACGTCCTGACTTTC. Protein sequence: CASSVDDSGANVLTF.

The chain joins TRBV5-4 to TRBJ1-2; D gene uncertain. The CDR3 is 14 amino acids. In germline, CDR1 is SGHNT, CDR2 YYREEE (reference sequence). Deletions cut 4 bases from V and 3 bases from J, with 13 bases between. The CDR3 region has the DNA TGTGCCAGCAGCGGCCAAGTCGGGTACTATGGCTACACCTTC. It translates to CASSGQVGYYGYTF.

The genes are TRBV5-4 and TRBJ2-5; D might be TRBD1 (5 bases). Germline assignment: CDR1 SGHNT and CDR2 YYREEE (reference sequence). The V and J ends lost 0 bases and 2 bases respectively, with 11 bases between them. This CDR3 contains 15 residues. The CDR3 region is CASSLEYHRQETQYF. The CDR3 DNA is TGTGCCAGCAGCTTGGAATACCACAGGCAAGAGACCCAGTACTTC.

The chain joins TRBV4-2 to TRBJ2-7; no definite D call. The CDR3 totals 13 residues. Germline CDR1 and CDR2: LGHNA and YNFKEQ. V lost 0 bases and J 5 bases, leaving 8 bases between the germline ends. The CDR3 sequence is CASSQEQSHEQYF. The CDR3 DNA sequence: TGTGCCAGCAGCCAAGAGCAGTCCCACGAGCAGTACTTC.

The chain is built from TRBV5-6 and TRBJ2-3; 7 nucleotides match TRBD1. The CDR3 loop spans 17 amino acids. Germline loops: CDR1 SGHDT, CDR2 YYEEEE. V lost 4 bases to trimming and J lost 6 bases; unmatched junction nucleotides: 17. The CDR3 region has the DNA TGTGCCAGCAGCATGCAAAATAAGAGGACAGGCGCGGATACGCAGTATTTT. Amino acid sequence: CASSMQNKRTGADTQYF.

The gene calls are TRBV29-1 and TRBJ1-5; 7 bases match TRBD1. Trimming took 5 bases from V and 0 from J; bases not matched to a gene: 7. The CDR3 runs 15 residues. The germline V gene has CDR1 SQVTM and CDR2 ANQGSEA. This CDR3 is CSVTTGDNSNQPQHF. CDR3 nucleotides: TGCAGCGTTACTACAGGGGATAATAGCAATCAGCCCCAGCATTTT.

The chain uses TRBV11-1 and TRBJ2-3, with TRBD2 matching 10 bases. Germline V gene lookup returns CDR1 SGHAT and CDR2 FQDESV (reference sequence). This CDR3 has 18 residues. Trimming removed 2 bases from V and 6 bases from J; junction bases left unmatched: 14. This CDR3 is CASSLTPEGSGGADTQYF. In DNA, the CDR3 is TGTGCCAGCAGCTTAACCCCGGAGGGAAGCGGGGGGGCCGATACGCAGTATTTT.

This rearrangement joins TRBV7-7 to TRBJ2-7; the D call may be TRBD1 or TRBD2 (6 bases each). The DNA end is a closer match to TRBJ2-5, so the J assignment may be wrong. The length of the CDR3 is 16 residues. CDR1 SSHAT and CDR2 FNYEAQ come from the germline V gene (reference sequence). For the CDR3, the DNA is TGTGCCAGCAGCTTAGAATATTCCAGGGGAGGAGAGACCCAGTACTTC. This gives the protein CASSLEYSRGGETQYF.

This clonotype occurred a few times. The rearrangement uses TRBV4-1 and TRBJ1-5; 11 bases fit TRBD1. The CDR3 covers 17 residues. Trimming removed 5 bases from V and 0 bases from J; junction bases left unmatched: 6. Germline CDR1 and CDR2: MGHRA and YSYEKL. The CDR3 nucleotides are TGCGCCAGCAGCTCAGGGACAGGGGGGTATAGCAATCAGCCCCAGCATTTT. This translates into CASSSGTGGYSNQPQHF.

The rearrangement joins TRBV5-1 to TRBJ2-5; D unclear. The CDR3 consists of 11 residues. V was pared by 3 bases and J by 11 bases, with 11 bases between. Germline loops: CDR1 SGHRS, CDR2 YFSETQ. CDR3 in amino acids: CASSSRIEQYF. The DNA for the CDR3 is TGCGCCAGCAGCTCTAGGATTGAGCAGTACTTC.

The rearrangement uses TRBV10-3 and TRBJ2-1, with TRBD2 matching over 11 bases. CDR1 is ENHRY, CDR2 SYGVKD, per germline. V was pared by 4 bases and J by 8 bases, with 10 bases of the junction left unmatched. The CDR3 runs 16 residues. Written as DNA, the CDR3 is TGTGCCATCAGTGGGACTAGCGGGTCCGTATCAGATGAGCAGTTCTTC. Protein sequence: CAISGTSGSVSDEQFF.

The chain has TRBV29-1 and TRBJ2-3; tentative D call: TRBD2 (5 bases). V lost 7 bases and J lost 2, with 22 bases in between. The CDR3 totals 16 residues. In germline, CDR1 is SQVTM, CDR2 ANQGSEA. The CDR3 bases are TGCAGCGCGCAGAACAGCCGGCGGGTGATCACAGATACGCAGTATTTT. This sequence encodes CSAQNSRRVITDTQYF.

The V and J genes are TRBV4-2 and TRBJ2-7, with D perhaps matching TRBD1 or TRBD2 (5 bases each). From germline, CDR1 is LGHNA and CDR2 YNFKEQ. This CDR3 region has 18 residues. Trimming took 3 bases from V and 4 from J, leaving 25 bases between them. The CDR3 reads CASSHAPTTVRDRYEQYF. The CDR3 DNA reads as TGTGCCAGCAGCCATGCTCCAACGACAGTCCGGGACCGTTACGAGCAGTACTTC.

This clonotype was seen a few times. The chain recombines TRBV2 with TRBJ2-3; 9 bases agree with TRBD1. This CDR3 has 15 residues. With V trimmed by 4 bases and J by 3 bases, 5 bases remained unmatched. CDR1 and CDR2 from the germline V gene are SNHLY and FYNNEI. Here the CDR3 DNA reads TGTGCCAGCAGTGCGGGACAGGGTGGAACAGATACGCAGTATTTT. It translates to CASSAGQGGTDTQYF.

V usage is TRBV10-3 and J usage is TRBJ2-3; TRBD1 or TRBD2 may be the D gene (6 bases each). Trimming removed 7 bases from V and 4 bases from J, with 15 bases in between. The V gene's germline CDR1 is ENHRY and CDR2 SYGVKD. CDR3 length: 14 amino acids. The CDR3 sequence: CAITWNGGADTQYF. CDR3 nucleotide sequence: TGTGCCATCACTTGGAACGGGGGCGCAGATACGCAGTATTTT.

This chain connects TRBV6-2 or TRBV6-3 to TRBJ2-1; 8 bases fit TRBD2. CDR1 and CDR2 (germline): MNHEY, SVGEGT. After removal of 0 bases from V and 6 bases from J, the junction contained 7 bases not matched to a gene. The CDR3 loop spans 16 amino acids. The CDR3 is CASSYSGGATGNEQFF. The CDR3, as DNA: TGTGCCAGCAGTTACTCCGGGGGGGCCACCGGCAATGAGCAGTTCTTC.

This clonotype was counted once. The rearrangement links TRBV10-3 to TRBJ2-4; D is perhaps TRBD2 (5 bases). The CDR3 is 13 amino acids. V gave up 0 bases and J gave up 13 bases, with 13 bases separating them. CDR1 and CDR2 from the germline V gene are ENHRY and SYGVKD. CDR3 nucleotide sequence: TGTGCCATCAGTGAGTCGACCGCCGGCGGGCAGTACTTC. The encoded protein is CAISESTAGGQYF.

As concerns this clonotype: The junction departs from germline at one end; a sequencing error may be responsible. Here the CDR3 DNA reads TGTGCCAGTAGCTTAGGAGTATTTGGGTACGAGCAGTACTTC. Translating gives CASSLGVFGYEQYF. The chain has TRBV7-2 and TRBJ2-7; D not certain. This CDR3 has 14 residues. Germline values: CDR1 SGHTA, CDR2 FQGNSA. The full variable domain, its missing parts supplied by reference TRBV7-2 and TRBJ2-7, is GAGVSQSPSNKVTEKGKDVELRCDPISGHTALYWYRQSLGQGLEFLIYFQGNSAPDKSGLPSDRFSAERTGGSVSTLTIQRTQQEDSAVYLCASSLGVFGYEQYFGPGTRLTVT.